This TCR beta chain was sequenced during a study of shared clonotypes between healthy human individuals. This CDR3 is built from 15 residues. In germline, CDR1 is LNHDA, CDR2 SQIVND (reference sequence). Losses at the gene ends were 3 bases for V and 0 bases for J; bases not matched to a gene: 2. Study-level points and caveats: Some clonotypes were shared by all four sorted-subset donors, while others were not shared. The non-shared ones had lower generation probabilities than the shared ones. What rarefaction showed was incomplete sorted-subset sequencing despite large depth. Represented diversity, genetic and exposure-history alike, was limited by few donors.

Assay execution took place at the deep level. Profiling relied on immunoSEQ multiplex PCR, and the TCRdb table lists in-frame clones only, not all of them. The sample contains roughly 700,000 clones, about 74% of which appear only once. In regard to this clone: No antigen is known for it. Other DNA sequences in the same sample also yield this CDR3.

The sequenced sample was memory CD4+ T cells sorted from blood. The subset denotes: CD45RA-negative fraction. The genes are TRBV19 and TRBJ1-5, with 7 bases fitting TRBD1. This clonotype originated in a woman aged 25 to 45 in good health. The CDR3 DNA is TGTGCCAGTAGTATTGGACAGGTTAGCAATCAGCCCCAGCATTTT. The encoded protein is CASSIGQVSNQPQHF. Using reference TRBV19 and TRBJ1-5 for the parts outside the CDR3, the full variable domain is DGGITQSPKYLFRKEGQNVTLSCEQNLNHDAMYWYRQDPGQGLRLIYYSQIVNDFQKGDIAEGYSVSREKKESFPLTVTSAQKNPTAFYLCASSIGQVSNQPQHFGDGTRLSIL.